This TCR beta chain stems from a study of radiation and T cells in renal cell carcinoma. About the study: Nephrectomy followed 15 Gy stereotactic body radiation by 4 weeks.

V shed 1 base and J shed 7 bases, with 7 bases lying between them. Germline-derived CDR1 and CDR2 are SGHTA and FQGNSA. The CDR3 spans 13 residues. Assay: immunoSEQ multiplex PCR; the TCRdb copy retains only in-frame clones and omits some. The sample lists fewer than 150,000 clones; 70% to 90% were seen once. Study-level findings and limits: In blood, top tumor clones expanded by 2 weeks, shrinking by 4.

This sample's time point: blood 2 weeks post-SBRT. Sample treatment: 15 Gy SBRT to primary tumor, nephrectomy 4 weeks later. After SBRT, blood was collected at 2 and 4 weeks, plus baseline. A remark on this clone: Antigen unknown.

The chain has TRBV7-2 and TRBJ1-4, with a tentative D call TRBD1 (5 bases). Sequences were derived from blood, sampled from a patient whose treatment included radiotherapy and nephrectomy. The clonotype comes from an older woman with renal cell carcinoma. CDR3: CASSLGGSEKLFF. DNA for the CDR3: TGTGCCAGCAGCTTAGGGGGCTCTGAAAAACTGTTTTTT. Complete variable domain (other parts from reference TRBV7-2 and TRBJ1-4): GAGVSQSPSNKVTEKGKDVELRCDPISGHTALYWYRQSLGQGLEFLIYFQGNSAPDKSGLPSDRFSAERTGGSVSTLTIQRTQQEDSAVYLCASSLGGSEKLFFGSGTQLSVL.